This T cell receptor beta chain emerged from a study of blood T cell repertoires in COVID-19. Study details: Sites across the United States, Italy and Spain contributed samples from acute and convalescent COVID-19. PBMCs, B-cell-depleted T cells, or T cells provided the cDNA or gDNA that made up the material.

The germline gives CDR1 SNHLY, CDR2 FYNNEI. Trimming removed 7 bases from V and 5 bases from J, with 17 bases in between. There are 15 residues in the CDR3. In the source study's methods: How many nucleated cells were present was estimated from reference gene primer amplification. Some clones are missing from TCRdb's copy, which holds only in-frame ones; the method was immunoSEQ multiplex PCR. The V and J calls and clone size come from that table; D and trimming were worked out from the DNA. The sample has about 280,000 clones, around 90% seen once. Two consecutive negative NP/OP PCR tests, clearance, or resolved symptoms defined Cohort 3 recovery.

Sample: PBMCs or T cells enriched from blood (not recorded which). The source is a woman aged 40 to 50 who had recovered from COVID-19. The chain combines TRBV2 with TRBJ1-4; D is possibly TRBD1 (6 bases). The CDR3: CASTGASSANEKLFF. CDR3 in DNA: TGTGCCAGCACAGGGGCCTCCTCCGCGAATGAAAAACTGTTTTTT. Full variable domain (rest looked up from reference TRBV2 and TRBJ1-4): EPEVTQTPSHQVTQMGQEVILRCVPISNHLYFYWYRQILGQKVEFLVSFYNNEISEKSEIFDDQFSVERPDGSNFTLKIRSTKLEDSAMYFCASTGASSANEKLFFGSGTQLSVL.